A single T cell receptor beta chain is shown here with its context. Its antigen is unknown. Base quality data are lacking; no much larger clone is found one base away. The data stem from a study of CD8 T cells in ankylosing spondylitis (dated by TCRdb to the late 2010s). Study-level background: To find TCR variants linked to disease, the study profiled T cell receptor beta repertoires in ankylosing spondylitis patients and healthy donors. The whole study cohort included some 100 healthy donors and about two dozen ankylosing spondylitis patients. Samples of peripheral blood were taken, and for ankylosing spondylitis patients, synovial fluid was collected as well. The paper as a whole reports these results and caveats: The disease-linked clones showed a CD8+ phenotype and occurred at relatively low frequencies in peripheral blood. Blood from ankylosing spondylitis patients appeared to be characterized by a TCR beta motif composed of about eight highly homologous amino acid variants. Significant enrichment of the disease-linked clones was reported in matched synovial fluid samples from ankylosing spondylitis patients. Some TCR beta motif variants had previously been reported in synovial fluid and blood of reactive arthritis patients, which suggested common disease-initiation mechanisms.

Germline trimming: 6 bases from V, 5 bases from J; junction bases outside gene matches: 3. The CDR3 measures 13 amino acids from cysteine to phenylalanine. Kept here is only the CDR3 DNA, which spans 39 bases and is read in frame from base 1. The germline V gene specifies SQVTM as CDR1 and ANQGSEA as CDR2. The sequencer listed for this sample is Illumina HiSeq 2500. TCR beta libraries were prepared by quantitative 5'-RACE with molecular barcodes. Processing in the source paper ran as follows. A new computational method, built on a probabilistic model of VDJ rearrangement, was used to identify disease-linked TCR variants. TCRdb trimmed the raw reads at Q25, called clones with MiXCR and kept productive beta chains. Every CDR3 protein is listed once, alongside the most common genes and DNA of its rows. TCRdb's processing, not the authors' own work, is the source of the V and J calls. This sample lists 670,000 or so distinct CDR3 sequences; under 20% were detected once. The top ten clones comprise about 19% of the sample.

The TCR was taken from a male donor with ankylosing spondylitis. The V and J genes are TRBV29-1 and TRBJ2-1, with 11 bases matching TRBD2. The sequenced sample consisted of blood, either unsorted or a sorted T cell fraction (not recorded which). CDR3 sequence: CSVILAGDNEQFF. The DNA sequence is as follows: TGCAGCGTCATACTAGCGGGAGACAATGAGCAGTTCTTC.